A single sample gave rise to the 22 T cell receptor beta chains below, sequenced in a study of T-cell memory formation after mild COVID-19. TCRdb processed the 5' RACE reads anew with MiXCR; each CDR3 protein has one entry. The sample includes approximately 350,000 distinct CDR3 sequences, roughly an eighth of them seen just once. The sequenced sample was PBMCs or a T cell subset sorted from them (not recorded which). The receptors come from a man between 18 and 29 years old who had mild COVID-19 (a few samples of this study predate the infection). Cell type and time point are not known.

This clonotype was observed a handful of times. The gene calls are TRBV20-1 and TRBJ1-4, with D unclear. The length of the CDR3 is 14 residues. Germline lookup yields CDR1 DFQATT and CDR2 SNEGSKA (reference sequence). The germline V and J ends were trimmed by 5 bases and 0 bases, with 10 bases remaining between them. The CDR3 nucleotides are TGCAGTGCTCCCAAGGGATCAACTAATGAAAAACTGTTTTTT. Translation: CSAPKGSTNEKLFF.

The sample holds many counts of this clonotype. The chain employs TRBV27 and TRBJ2-3; D is unclear. V lost 2 bases, J lost 0 bases, and 12 bases lay in between. Germline values: CDR1 MNHEY, CDR2 SMNVEV (reference sequence). The CDR3 is 16 amino acids. In nucleotides, the CDR3 is TGTGCCAGCAGTTTACTAGGCGGAACTAGCACAGATACGCAGTATTTT. It codes for CASSLLGGTSTDTQYF.

The chain uses TRBV12-3 or TRBV12-4 and TRBJ1-2; unclear D gene. The V gene lost 4 bases and the J gene lost 2 bases, with 5 bases spanning the gap. The CDR3 loop spans 12 amino acids. The CDR3 DNA follows: TGTGCCAGCAGTTACACAAACTATGGCTACACCTTC. As protein: CASSYTNYGYTF.

The V gene is TRBV7-9, the J gene TRBJ2-7; D might be TRBD1 (5 bases). The CDR3 length is 11 residues. V was trimmed by 2 bases and J by 6 bases, leaving 5 bases between them. CDR1 is SEHNR, CDR2 FQNEAQ, per germline (reference sequence). The CDR3 region has the DNA TGTGCCAGCAGCTTACAGGGCGAGCAGTACGTC. This sequence encodes CASSLQGEQYV.

The chain is built from TRBV10-3 and TRBJ2-1; 7 nucleotides align to TRBD1. CDR3 length: 15 amino acids. Germline CDR1 and CDR2: ENHRY and SYGVKD. With 8 bases clipped from V and 4 bases from J, the junction kept 11 bases outside the gene matches. The chain's CDR3 is CAIQDKGARYNEQFF. The CDR3 DNA sequence: TGTGCCATCCAAGACAAGGGGGCGCGATACAATGAGCAGTTCTTC.

A few counts support this clonotype. The rearrangement links TRBV2 to TRBJ1-5; 9 bases map to TRBD1. This CDR3 has 16 residues. V trimming: 1 base; J trimming: 5 bases; junction bases outside the gene matches: 6. Germline V lookup: CDR1 SNHLY, CDR2 FYNNEI. CDR3 amino acids: CASSEVGDRADQPQHF. In DNA, the CDR3 is TGTGCCAGCAGTGAAGTAGGGGACAGGGCGGATCAGCCCCAGCATTTT. The entire variable domain, with the rest obtained from reference TRBV2 and TRBJ1-5, is as follows: EPEVTQTPSHQVTQMGQEVILRCVPISNHLYFYWYRQILGQKVEFLVSFYNNEISEKSEIFDDQFSVERPDGSNFTLKIRSTKLEDSAMYFCASSEVGDRADQPQHFGDGTRLSIL.

The genes are TRBV18 and TRBJ2-7; D remains unclear. The CDR3 has 14 residues. V was pared by 6 bases and J by 0 bases, with 12 bases between. The germline V gene has CDR1 KGHSH and CDR2 LQKENI. CDR3 nucleotide sequence: TGTGCCAGCTCCACCGCCTTGAGCTCCTACGAGCAGTACTTC. This encodes CASSTALSSYEQYF.

V gene TRBV20-1 combines with J gene TRBJ2-2; perhaps TRBD2 as D (6 bases). The CDR3 covers 13 residues. Trimming left V 6 bases short and J 9 bases short, with 17 bases between. Germline V gives CDR1 DFQATT, CDR2 SNEGSKA (reference sequence). As DNA, the CDR3 is TGCAGTGCCCTGCGGAGGGCTAACCGGGAGCTGTTTTTT. Translating it yields CSALRRANRELFF.

This clonotype has more than one count but fewer than ten. V gene TRBV29-1 combines with J gene TRBJ2-5, with a possible D match to TRBD2 (5 bases). The CDR3 sequence is 12 residues long. The V end lost 7 bases, the J end lost 2 bases, and 11 bases lay between the germline ends. The germline CDR1 and CDR2 sequences are SQVTM and ANQGSEA. The CDR3 reads CSGGEGQETQYF. For the CDR3, the DNA is TGCAGCGGGGGAGAGGGTCAAGAGACCCAGTACTTC.

This clonotype has just a few counts. The chain uses TRBV20-1 and TRBJ1-2; D remains ambiguous. Germline V gene data show CDR1 as DFQATT and CDR2 as SNEGSKA (reference sequence). The CDR3 has 10 amino acids. With 4 bases removed from V and 7 bases from J, the gap between germline ends came to 7 bases. CDR3 amino acids: CSAIESGYTF. In nucleotides, the CDR3 is TGCAGTGCTATAGAGTCTGGCTACACCTTC.

This clonotype was detected a few times. J is TRBJ2-1 and V is TRBV5-5; the D gene could be TRBD1 or TRBD2 (5 bases each). V was trimmed by 0 bases and J by 8 bases, leaving 15 bases between them. This CDR3 spans 15 amino acids. Per germline, CDR1 SGHKS and CDR2 YYEKEE (reference sequence). The CDR3 reads CASSLVQRGGYEQFF. The CDR3 DNA reads TGTGCCAGCAGCTTGGTCCAGAGGGGTGGTTATGAGCAGTTCTTC.

The chain carries TRBV4-3 and TRBJ2-3, with D unresolved. The CDR3 extends over 14 amino acids. Trimming removed 0 bases at V and 4 bases at J, with 8 bases between. Germline-derived CDR1 and CDR2 are LGHNA and YSLEER. CDR3: CASSQDHPSDTQYF. The DNA of the CDR3 is TGCGCCAGCAGCCAAGATCACCCCTCAGATACGCAGTATTTT.

This clonotype has ten or more counts. V gene TRBV9 combines with J gene TRBJ2-1, with D unresolved. Germline V gene data show CDR1 as SGDLS and CDR2 as YYNGEE. The CDR3 totals 18 residues. V lost 0 bases and J lost 2, with 18 bases in between. This chain's CDR3 is CASSVGTGLAGTYNEQFF. CDR3 DNA sequence: TGTGCCAGCAGCGTAGGAACGGGCTTGGCTGGCACCTACAATGAGCAGTTCTTC.

The genes are TRBV20-1 and TRBJ1-3; 9 bases match TRBD1. Unmatched junction bases numbered 6, after V lost 3 bases and J lost 0 bases. CDR3 length: 16 residues. Germline CDR1 is DFQATT and CDR2 is SNEGSKA (reference sequence). The CDR3 DNA follows: TGCAGTGCTAGCACAGGGGGCCCCGTCTCTGGAAACACCATATATTTT. Amino acids: CSASTGGPVSGNTIYF.

This chain links TRBV4-1 with TRBJ1-2; TRBD1 might be the D (6 bases). Germline V CDR1 and CDR2: MGHRA, YSYEKL. Trimming stripped 0 bases from V and 0 bases from J, with 14 bases between. The CDR3 is made up of 17 amino acids. DNA of the CDR3: TGCGCCAGCAGCCAAGATAAGGGGGTCGGGGCTAACTATGGCTACACCTTC. Its protein product is CASSQDKGVGANYGYTF.

This clonotype has more than one count but fewer than ten. The J gene is TRBJ2-6, the V gene TRBV6-5; D is uncertain. The V and J ends lost 2 bases and 4 bases respectively, with 6 bases between them. Germline V gene data show CDR1 as MNHEY and CDR2 as SVGAGI. The CDR3 has 14 residues. Here the CDR3 reads CASSYASGANVLTF. The DNA of the CDR3 is TGTGCCAGCAGTTACGCCTCGGGGGCCAACGTCCTGACTTTC.

A few counts support this clonotype. This may arise from a read error, as a much more abundant clone is one base away. V gene TRBV7-2 combines with J gene TRBJ2-5; tentatively, D is TRBD2 (6 bases). Germline CDR1 is SGHTA and CDR2 is FQGNSA. The V end was cut by 1 base, the J end by 10 bases, with 16 bases between. CDR3 length: 14 amino acids. For the CDR3, the DNA is TGTGCCAGCAGCTTAGGCCTAGCGATGCAGATCCAGTACTTC. Its translation: CASSLGLAMQIQYF.

V and J are TRBV6-5 and TRBJ2-5, with TRBD2 matching over 14 bases. This CDR3 comprises 20 residues. V trimming: 0 bases; J trimming: 2 bases; junction bases outside the gene matches: 11. CDR1 and CDR2 from the germline V gene are MNHEY and SVGAGI. CDR3 region: CASSYSNPSGLAGVQETQYF. Written as DNA, the CDR3 is TGTGCCAGCAGTTACTCGAATCCCTCGGGACTAGCGGGGGTTCAAGAGACCCAGTACTTC.

The genes are TRBV5-1 and TRBJ1-1; D gene ambiguous. Germline CDR1 reads SGHRS; CDR2 reads YFSETQ. The ends were cut back, 0 bases at V and 6 bases at J, with 12 bases in the middle. This CDR3 is built from 14 residues. In nucleotides, the CDR3 is TGCGCCAGCAGCTTGGCGTCTAGTGAGGCTGAAGCTTTCTTT. Its translation: CASSLASSEAEAFF.

This clonotype showed up just a few times. The rearrangement uses TRBV2 and TRBJ2-5, with D uncertain. The CDR3 loop spans 15 amino acids. The ends were cut back, 2 bases at V and 4 bases at J, with 14 bases in the middle. CDR1 and CDR2 from the germline V gene are SNHLY and FYNNEI. The CDR3 DNA sequence: TGTGCCAGCAGTGAAACGCCGGTGGGGATAGAGACCCAGTACTTC. Its protein is CASSETPVGIETQYF.

This chain connects TRBV7-2 to TRBJ2-4; D is unresolved. The CDR3 runs to 14 residues. Trimming took off 5 bases at V and 0 bases at J, with 8 bases between the two ends. Germline V gene data show CDR1 as SGHTA and CDR2 as FQGNSA. CDR3 amino acids: CASSAKGAKNIQYF. In DNA form, the CDR3 reads TGTGCCAGCAGCGCGAAAGGAGCCAAAAACATTCAGTACTTC.

This chain joins TRBV5-1 and TRBJ1-2; TRBD1 is a possible D gene (6 bases). There are 15 residues in the CDR3. V was shortened by 6 bases and J by 2 bases, with 17 bases between the two germline ends. Germline V gives CDR1 SGHRS, CDR2 YFSETQ. Written as DNA, the CDR3 is TGCGCCAGCAACGAGGGAGTGGGGGCAAACTATGGCTACACCTTC. Its translation is CASNEGVGANYGYTF.